This T cell receptor (beta chain) comes out of a study of blood T cell repertoires in COVID-19. The overall study: Donors in the United States, Italy and Spain gave samples during acute or convalescent COVID-19. PBMCs, B-cell-depleted T cells, or T cells were the source of the cDNA or gDNA that made up the material.

Original methodology: Quantification of nucleated cells was approximated via reference gene primer amplification. Clones were sequenced by immunoSEQ multiplex PCR, and TCRdb holds only the in-frame ones, with some missing. The DNA was the basis for D and trimming; V, J and clone size are from that table. The profile shows some 100,000 clones, about 88% of them singletons. Germline lookup yields CDR1 MDHEN and CDR2 SYDVKM. V was pared by 5 bases and J by 7 bases, with 9 bases between. CDR3 length: 12 amino acids. The chain carries TRBV28 and TRBJ2-1; D ambiguous. The TCR sequence derives from a young man in a cohort sampled during active COVID-19. The sequenced sample consisted of peripheral blood. The CDR3 loop reads CASSQEANEQFF. CDR3 bases: TGTGCCAGCAGTCAAGAGGCAAATGAGCAGTTCTTC.